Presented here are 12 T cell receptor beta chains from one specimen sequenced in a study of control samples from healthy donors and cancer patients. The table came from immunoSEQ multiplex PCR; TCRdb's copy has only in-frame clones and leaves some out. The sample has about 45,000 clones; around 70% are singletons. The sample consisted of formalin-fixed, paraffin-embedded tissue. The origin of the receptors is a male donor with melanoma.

This CDR3 reads CAISREAGGYEQYF. The DNA for the CDR3 is TGTGCCATCAGCCGGGAAGCGGGAGGGTACGAGCAGTACTTC. The chain uses TRBV10-3 and TRBJ2-7, with 10 positions matching TRBD2. Looked up from germline, CDR1 is ENHRY and CDR2 is SYGVKD. V trimming: 6 bases; J trimming: 4 bases; junction bases outside the gene matches: 6. The CDR3 consists of 14 residues.

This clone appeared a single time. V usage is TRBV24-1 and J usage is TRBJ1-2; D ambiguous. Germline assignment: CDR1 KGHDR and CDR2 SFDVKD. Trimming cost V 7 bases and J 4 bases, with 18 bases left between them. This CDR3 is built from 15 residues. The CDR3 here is CATSPNEGPFYGYTF. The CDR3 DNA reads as TGTGCCACCAGCCCCAACGAGGGTCCGTTCTATGGCTACACCTTC.

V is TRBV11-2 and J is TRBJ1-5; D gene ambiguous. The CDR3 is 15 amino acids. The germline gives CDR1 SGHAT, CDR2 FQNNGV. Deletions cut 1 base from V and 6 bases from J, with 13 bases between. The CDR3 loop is CASSLGARESQPQHF. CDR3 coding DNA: TGTGCCAGCAGCTTAGGGGCCCGGGAAAGTCAGCCCCAGCATTTT.

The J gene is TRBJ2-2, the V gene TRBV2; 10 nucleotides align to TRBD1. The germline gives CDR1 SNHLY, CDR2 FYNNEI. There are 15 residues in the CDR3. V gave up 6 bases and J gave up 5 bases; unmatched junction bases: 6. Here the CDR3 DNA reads TGTGCCAGCAGGCCGGGACAGGGGAGAACCGGGGAGCTGTTTTTT. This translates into CASRPGQGRTGELFF.

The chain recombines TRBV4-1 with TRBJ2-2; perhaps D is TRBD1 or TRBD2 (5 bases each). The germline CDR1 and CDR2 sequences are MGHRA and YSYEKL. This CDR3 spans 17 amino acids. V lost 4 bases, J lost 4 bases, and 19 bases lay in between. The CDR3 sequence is CASSLYGGERSTGELFF. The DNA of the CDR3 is TGCGCCAGCAGCCTCTATGGGGGAGAACGTAGCACCGGGGAGCTGTTTTTT.

The CDR3 DNA reads as TGTGCCAGCAGATCCCGAGGGACTAGCGGGAGCAATGAGCAGTTCTTC. Its protein product is CASRSRGTSGSNEQFF. The chain links TRBV27 to TRBJ2-1, with 14 bases aligning to TRBD2. CDR1 and CDR2 (germline): MNHEY, SMNVEV (reference sequence). Unmatched junction bases numbered 7, after V lost 6 bases and J lost 6 bases. The CDR3 is made up of 16 amino acids.

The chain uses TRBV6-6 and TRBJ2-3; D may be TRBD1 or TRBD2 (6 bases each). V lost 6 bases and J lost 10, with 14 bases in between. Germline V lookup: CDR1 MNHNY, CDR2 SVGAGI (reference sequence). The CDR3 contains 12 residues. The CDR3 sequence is CASSERGEAQYF. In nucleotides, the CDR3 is TGTGCCAGCAGCGAAAGGGGGGAGGCGCAGTATTTT.

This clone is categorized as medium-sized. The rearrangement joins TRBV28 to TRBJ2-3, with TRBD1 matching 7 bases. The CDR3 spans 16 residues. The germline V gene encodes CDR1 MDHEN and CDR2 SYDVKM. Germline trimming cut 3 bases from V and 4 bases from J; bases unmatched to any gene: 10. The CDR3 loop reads CASSLNPRTGSDTQYF. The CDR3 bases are TGTGCCAGCAGTTTGAATCCTCGGACAGGCTCAGATACGCAGTATTTT.

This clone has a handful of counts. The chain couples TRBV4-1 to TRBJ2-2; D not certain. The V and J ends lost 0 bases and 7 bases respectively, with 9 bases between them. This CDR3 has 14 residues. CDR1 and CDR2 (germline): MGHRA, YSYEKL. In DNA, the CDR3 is TGCGCCAGCAGCCAAGAGCGCACCTACGGGGAGCTGTTTTTT. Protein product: CASSQERTYGELFF.

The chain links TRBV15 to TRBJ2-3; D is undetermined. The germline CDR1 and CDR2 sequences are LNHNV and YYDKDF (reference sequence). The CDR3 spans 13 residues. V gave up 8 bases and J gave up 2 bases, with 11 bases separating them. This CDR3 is CATRDLITDTQYF. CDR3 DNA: TGTGCCACCCGTGACCTGATCACAGATACGCAGTATTTT.

CDR3 in amino acids: CASRDREHPPGEQYF. The CDR3 DNA follows: TGTGCCAGCAGGGACAGAGAACACCCGCCGGGCGAGCAGTACTTC. The chain uses TRBV2 and TRBJ2-7, with TRBD1 as a possible D gene (6 bases). This CDR3 has 15 residues. V was shortened by 6 bases and J by 6 bases, with 21 bases between the two germline ends. Per the germline V gene, CDR1 is SNHLY and CDR2 is FYNNEI.

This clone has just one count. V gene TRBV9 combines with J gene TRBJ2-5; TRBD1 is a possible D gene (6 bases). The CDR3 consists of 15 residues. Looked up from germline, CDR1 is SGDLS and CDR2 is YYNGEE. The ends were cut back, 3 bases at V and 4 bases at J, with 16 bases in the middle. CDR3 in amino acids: CASSASPGAVETQYF. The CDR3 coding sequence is TGTGCCAGCAGCGCTTCACCAGGGGCCGTAGAGACCCAGTACTTC.